Below, 23 T cell receptor beta chains from the same sample are listed, as sequenced in a study of shared clonotypes between healthy human individuals. This table comes from immunoSEQ multiplex PCR, and its TCRdb copy is limited to in-frame clones, with some not included. The table has approximately 1.1 million clones, around three quarters seen once; the top ten hold approximately 0.5%. The specimen was memory CD4+ T cells from PBMCs. The sample's subset: CD45RA-negative fraction. The receptor source for this set is a young man in good health. Some clones in this sample may be carry-over from other donors' samples.

This chain connects TRBV6-5 to TRBJ1-2; D ambiguous. The CDR3 consists of 12 residues. Deletions cut 4 bases from V and 1 base from J, with 4 bases between. The V gene's germline CDR1 is MNHEY and CDR2 SVGAGI. The CDR3 DNA reads as TGTGCCAGCAGTTCGGTTAACTATGGCTACACCTTC. It codes for CASSSVNYGYTF.

In DNA, the CDR3 is TGTGCCAGCAGCCGTAGCGGGGCGGCCGGGAATGAGCAGTTCTTC. The encoded protein is CASSRSGAAGNEQFF. The chain couples TRBV7-2 to TRBJ2-1; 8 bases map to TRBD2. CDR3 length equals 15 residues. Germline V lookup: CDR1 SGHTA, CDR2 FQGNSA. V was pared by 5 bases and J by 7 bases, with 10 bases of the junction left unmatched.

The chain employs TRBV7-7 and TRBJ2-1, with 10 bases fitting TRBD1. CDR1 SSHAT and CDR2 FNYEAQ come from the germline V gene (reference sequence). The CDR3 totals 15 residues. Germline trimming cut 5 bases from V and 2 bases from J; bases unmatched to any gene: 3. CDR3 in DNA: TGTGCCAGCAGCGTCGGGACAGGGGCCTACAATGAGCAGTTCTTC. It specifies CASSVGTGAYNEQFF.

The CDR3 is CASSLGGSSGSEQYF. DNA of the CDR3: TGTGCCAGCAGCCTCGGGGGGTCCTCTGGGTCCGAGCAGTACTTC. The chain carries TRBV7-9 and TRBJ2-7; 7 bases are shared with TRBD2. J gave up 6 bases and V 5 bases, and 13 bases lay outside the gene matches. This CDR3 is 15 amino acids long. The V gene's germline CDR1 is SEHNR and CDR2 FQNEAQ (reference sequence). Full variable domain (remainder filled in from reference TRBV7-9 and TRBJ2-7): DTGVSQNPRHKITKRGQNVTFRCDPISEHNRLYWYRQTLGQGPEFLTYFQNEAQLEKSRLLSDRFSAERPKGSFSTLEIQRTEQGDSAMYLCASSLGGSSGSEQYFGPGTRLTVT.

The chain carries TRBV6-1 and TRBJ2-5; 9 bases match TRBD1. Germline-derived CDR1 and CDR2 are MNHNS and SASEGT. V shed 10 bases and J 5 bases; nucleotides not matched to a gene: 11. The CDR3 loop spans 14 amino acids. The CDR3 DNA sequence: TGTGCCACTCCGGGACAGGGTTTTCAGGAGACCCAGTACTTC. Translated, it gives CATPGQGFQETQYF.

The chain recombines TRBV5-1 with TRBJ2-7, with 7 bases fitting TRBD1. Germline V gene lookup returns CDR1 SGHRS and CDR2 YFSETQ. The V and J ends lost 3 bases and 7 bases, in that order; junction bases with no gene match: 10. The length of the CDR3 is 14 residues. The DNA of the CDR3 is TGCGCCAGCAGCTCCCGTTCAGGGGGTCTTGAGCAGTACTTC. This sequence encodes CASSSRSGGLEQYF.

The rearrangement links TRBV7-2 to TRBJ1-2, with D possibly matching TRBD1 (5 bases). The CDR3 runs 15 residues. V lost 4 bases to trimming and J lost 8 bases, with 20 bases between them. CDR1 is SGHTA, CDR2 FQGNSA, per germline. The CDR3 here is CASSYPAGGRDGYTF. The CDR3 nucleotides read TGTGCCAGCAGCTACCCCGCCGGGGGGAGAGACGGCTACACCTTC.

The rearrangement uses TRBV5-1 and TRBJ2-2, with D hard to call. CDR3 length: 15 residues. The V end lost 0 bases, the J end lost 1 base, and 7 bases lay between the germline ends. CDR1 SGHRS and CDR2 YFSETQ come from the germline V gene. The CDR3, as DNA: TGCGCCAGCAGCTTGGGCATTCAGAACACCGGGGAGCTGTTTTTT. This codes for CASSLGIQNTGELFF.

V usage is TRBV7-6 and J usage is TRBJ2-1, with 7 bases identical to TRBD2. The J segment lost 7 bases and the V segment lost 1 base, leaving 7 bases of the junction unmatched. The germline V gene encodes CDR1 SGHVS and CDR2 FNYEAQ. The length of the CDR3 is 15 residues. CDR3 amino acids: CASSLVSGLQNEQFF. CDR3 coding DNA: TGTGCCAGCAGCTTAGTTAGCGGGCTACAAAATGAGCAGTTCTTC.

The chain is built from TRBV10-1 and TRBJ2-7, with 7 positions matching TRBD1. In germline, CDR1 is WNHNN, CDR2 SYGVQD (reference sequence). Trimming took 0 bases from V and 5 from J; bases not matched to a gene: 7. The CDR3 sequence is 15 residues long. As DNA, the CDR3 is TGCGCCAGCAGTGAGTCGGGCAGGGGGTCGCACGAGCAGTACTTC. It encodes CASSESGRGSHEQYF.

This clone was counted between two and nine times. V is TRBV30 and J is TRBJ1-6; no firm D call. The ends were cut back, 3 bases at V and 7 bases at J, with 4 bases in the middle. Germline V gene sequence: CDR1 GTSNPN, CDR2 SVGIG (reference sequence). The CDR3 is made up of 11 amino acids. In DNA form, the CDR3 reads TGTGCCTGGAGGTTGAATTCACCCCTCCACTTT. It specifies CAWRLNSPLHF.

The chain has TRBV2 and TRBJ2-3; 10 bases match TRBD2. Looked up from germline, CDR1 is SNHLY and CDR2 is FYNNEI. CDR3 length: 16 residues. V lost 10 bases to trimming and J lost 2 bases; unmatched junction nucleotides: 12. The CDR3 DNA is TGTGCCACCCGGCGATGGACTAGCGGTTTCACAGATACGCAGTATTTT. Translation gives CATRRWTSGFTDTQYF. Full variable domain (remainder filled in from reference TRBV2 and TRBJ2-3): EPEVTQTPSHQVTQMGQEVILRCVPISNHLYFYWYRQILGQKVEFLVSFYNNEISEKSEIFDDQFSVERPDGSNFTLKIRSTKLEDSAMYFCATRRWTSGFTDTQYFGPGTRLTVL.

The chain links TRBV28 to TRBJ2-1; 12 bases fit TRBD2. V lost 4 bases, J lost 8 bases, and 12 bases stayed unmatched. Looked up from germline, CDR1 is MDHEN and CDR2 is SYDVKM. The CDR3 totals 17 residues. The CDR3 nucleotides read TGTGCCAGCAGTTCCCCTGGGACTAGCGGGTACGGCGATGAGCAGTTCTTC. The encoded protein is CASSSPGTSGYGDEQFF. Based on the CDR3 plus reference TRBV28 and TRBJ2-1, the full variable domain is DVKVTQSSRYLVKRTGEKVFLECVQDMDHENMFWYRQDPGLGLRLIYFSYDVKMKEKGDIPEGYSVSREKKERFSLILESASTNQTSMYLCASSSPGTSGYGDEQFFGPGTRLTVL.

The chain combines TRBV28 with TRBJ1-2, with a possible D match to TRBD1 (6 bases). V lost 6 bases, J lost 4 bases, and 15 bases lay in between. The CDR3 extends over 14 amino acids. Germline V CDR1 and CDR2: MDHEN, SYDVKM. The DNA of the CDR3 is TGTGCCAGCAGAATACCGGGACAAAGCTATGGCTACACCTTC. This gives the protein CASRIPGQSYGYTF.

This clone was seen only once. The chain employs TRBV10-1 and TRBJ1-5; D perhaps matches TRBD1 (5 bases). CDR3 length equals 13 residues. Germline V lookup: CDR1 WNHNN, CDR2 SYGVQD (reference sequence). V lost 3 bases to trimming and J lost 7 bases, with 10 bases between them. The CDR3 nucleotides read TGCGCCAGCAGTGACGGGGGAGAACAGCCCCAGCATTTT. It specifies CASSDGGEQPQHF.

The sample holds many counts of this clone. The chain carries TRBV5-8 and TRBJ2-7; 8 positions agree with TRBD1. The CDR3 extends over 14 amino acids. V was pared by 4 bases and J by 1 base, with 4 bases of the junction left unmatched. Germline CDR1 reads SGHTS; CDR2 reads YDEGEE. The CDR3, as DNA: TGTGCCAGCAGCATCAGGACAGGGTCCTACGAGCAGTACTTC. It specifies CASSIRTGSYEQYF.

The rearrangement joins TRBV7-9 to TRBJ1-2; tentative D call: TRBD1 (5 bases). The CDR3 runs to 14 residues. The V gene's germline CDR1 is SEHNR and CDR2 FQNEAQ (reference sequence). The V gene lost 5 bases and the J gene lost 5 bases, with 15 bases spanning the gap. CDR3 sequence: CASSRTGTEYGYTF. CDR3 coding DNA: TGTGCCAGCAGCCGGACCGGGACTGAATATGGCTACACCTTC.

V is TRBV11-2 and J is TRBJ2-1, with D maybe TRBD2 (6 bases). The CDR3 totals 14 residues. The V gene lost 5 bases and the J gene lost 6 bases, with 14 bases spanning the gap. Germline assignment: CDR1 SGHAT and CDR2 FQNNGV. CDR3 DNA: TGTGCCAGCAGCCTGATAGCGGCGGGCAATGAGCAGTTCTTC. This gives the protein CASSLIAAGNEQFF.

The rearrangement uses TRBV28 and TRBJ2-1, with D perhaps matching TRBD2 (6 bases). V lost 7 bases, J lost 0 bases, and 13 bases lay in between. Germline values: CDR1 MDHEN, CDR2 SYDVKM. The CDR3 contains 15 residues. The CDR3 DNA sequence: TGTGCCAGCACCTTAGGAGGGGCCTCCTACAATGAGCAGTTCTTC. Protein: CASTLGGASYNEQFF.

The J gene is TRBJ2-3, the V gene TRBV27; TRBD1 matches 10 bases. There are 15 residues in the CDR3. J lost 3 bases, V lost 4 bases, and 4 bases had no gene match. Germline V gene data show CDR1 as MNHEY and CDR2 as SMNVEV (reference sequence). The CDR3 spells CASSSWTGGTDTQYF. The DNA for the CDR3 is TGTGCCAGCAGTTCCTGGACAGGGGGGACAGATACGCAGTATTTT.

The chain recombines TRBV30 with TRBJ2-7; 7 nucleotides match TRBD1. With V trimmed by 0 bases and J by 10 bases, 6 bases remained unmatched. Germline V gene sequence: CDR1 GTSNPN, CDR2 SVGIG (reference sequence). The CDR3 consists of 12 residues. The CDR3 loop reads CAWSVGGQTQYF. CDR3 DNA: TGTGCCTGGAGTGTAGGGGGACAGACACAGTACTTC.

With respect to this clone: A read error may produce the germline difference seen at one junction end. This chain links TRBV5-6 with TRBJ1-3, with a tentative D call TRBD1 (5 bases). CDR1 SGHDT and CDR2 YYEEEE come from the germline V gene. The CDR3 consists of 15 residues. The CDR3 protein is CASSLAAGTGNTIYF. CDR3 bases: TGTGCCAGCAGCTTGGCGGCGGGGACTGGCAACACCATATATTTT.

V and J are TRBV2 and TRBJ2-7, with 13 nucleotides matching TRBD2. This CDR3 is 15 amino acids long. V shed 4 bases and J 4 bases; nucleotides not matched to a gene: 4. Looked up from germline, CDR1 is SNHLY and CDR2 is FYNNEI. The CDR3 loop reads CASSGTSGRGYEQYF. Written as DNA, the CDR3 is TGTGCCAGCAGTGGGACTAGCGGGAGAGGGTACGAGCAGTACTTC.